Listed here are 17 T cell receptor beta chains from one sample, sequenced in a study of shared clonotypes between healthy human individuals (TCRdb year 2020). The library was made by the immunoSEQ multiplex PCR assay. Not all clones reach the TCRdb copy of this immuneACCESS table, which keeps in-frame sequences only. Checked studies attribute under half of the gap to unresolved V genes and leave the rest unexplained. Here the sample has some 680,000 clones; about 80% occur a single time. The ten largest clones add up to around 1.8% of the sample. Sequencing was performed on memory CD4+ T cells sorted from blood. The intended sense of this specimen's cell subset or site label: CD45RA-negative fraction. The receptors shown here come from a woman aged 25-40 years in good health.

The gene calls are TRBV27 and TRBJ2-1; a possible D gene is TRBD2 (5 bases). The CDR3 length is 15 residues. The germline V gene encodes CDR1 MNHEY and CDR2 SMNVEV (reference sequence). Deletions cut 2 bases from V and 7 bases from J, with 15 bases between. The CDR3 reads CASSLRAGLRNEQFF. Written as DNA, the CDR3 is TGTGCCAGCAGTTTACGCGCGGGTTTGCGAAATGAGCAGTTCTTC.

In its sample, this clone was seen a few times. The chain has TRBV21-1 and TRBJ1-2; the table's D gene call, TRBD1, was not cross checked with the DNA. TRBV21-1 is recorded as a pseudogene. The CDR3 length is 18 residues. CDR3 sequence: CASSKTIPGQGRRYGYTF. The DNA for the CDR3 is TGTGCCAGCAGCAAAACGATTCCGGGACAGGGAAGGAGGTATGGCTACACCTTC.

A word on this clone: Since a much larger clone is just one base distant, this may be a read error. This sample includes further DNA sequences coding for the same CDR3. The chain joins TRBV11-2 to TRBJ1-5; D remains ambiguous. The CDR3 extends over 15 amino acids. CDR1 is SGHAT and CDR2 is FQNNGV in the germline V gene. The germline V and J ends were trimmed by 5 bases and 0 bases, with 11 bases remaining between them. CDR3 protein: CASSPDALSNQPQHF. In nucleotides, the CDR3 is TGTGCCAGCAGCCCGGACGCGCTTAGCAATCAGCCCCAGCATTTT.

The chain employs TRBV27 and TRBJ1-5, with 11 bases fitting TRBD1. The CDR3 length is 15 residues. The trim removed 7 bases at V and 4 bases at J, leaving 6 bases unmatched. Germline V CDR1 and CDR2: MNHEY, SMNVEV (reference sequence). The CDR3 protein is CASKPGQGANQPQHF. The DNA of the CDR3 is TGTGCCAGCAAACCTGGACAGGGGGCGAATCAGCCCCAGCATTTT.

The chain is built from TRBV11-2 and TRBJ2-6, with D possibly called TRBD1 or TRBD2 (7 bases each). V gave up 7 bases and J gave up 0 bases, with 16 bases separating them. This CDR3 has 17 residues. Per germline, CDR1 SGHAT and CDR2 FQNNGV. The CDR3 sequence: CASTGGAGYSGANVLTF. The CDR3 nucleotides read TGTGCCAGCACAGGGGGGGCCGGGTACTCTGGGGCCAACGTCCTGACTTTC.

The rearrangement uses TRBV25-1 and TRBJ2-3; D is perhaps TRBD2 (6 bases). The CDR3 loop spans 14 amino acids. Trimming took 5 bases from V and 5 from J, leaving 14 bases between them. CDR1 is MGHDK and CDR2 is SYGVNS in the germline V gene. This CDR3 reads CASSPREYGDTQYF. In DNA form, the CDR3 reads TGTGCCAGCAGTCCCCGGGAGTACGGAGATACGCAGTATTTT.

The chain uses TRBV7-6 and TRBJ2-7; 10 bases map to TRBD1. V lost 5 bases to trimming and J lost 2 bases; unmatched junction nucleotides: 0. The germline gives CDR1 SGHVS, CDR2 FNYEAQ. This CDR3 is 13 amino acids long. CDR3 in amino acids: CASSGTGAYEQYF. The CDR3 bases are TGTGCCAGCAGCGGGACAGGGGCCTACGAGCAGTACTTC.

The chain carries TRBV6-1 and TRBJ1-2; D unclear. Germline CDR1 reads MNHNS; CDR2 reads SASEGT. This CDR3 spans 13 amino acids. V lost 0 bases to trimming and J lost 6 bases, with 8 bases between them. The CDR3 reads CASSEATRHGYTF. The DNA for the CDR3 is TGTGCCAGCAGTGAAGCAACCCGGCATGGCTACACCTTC.

The chain joins TRBV28 to TRBJ2-3; perhaps TRBD1 as D (5 bases). V was trimmed by 7 bases and J by 3 bases, leaving 11 bases between them. Germline CDR1 reads MDHEN; CDR2 reads SYDVKM. The CDR3 is 13 residues long. The CDR3 nucleotides read TGTGCCAGCAAAATCGCAGGGACAGATACGCAGTATTTT. It translates to CASKIAGTDTQYF.

This chain uses TRBV28 with TRBJ2-7; a possible D gene is TRBD2 (5 bases). CDR1 is MDHEN, CDR2 SYDVKM, per germline. There are 15 residues in the CDR3. Trimming stripped 6 bases from V and 0 bases from J, with 15 bases between. The CDR3 DNA reads TGTGCCAGCAGCGTGGTCGCGGGCCACTCCTACGAGCAGTACTTC. It codes for CASSVVAGHSYEQYF.

CDR3 residues: CASAGANYGYTF. CDR3 bases: TGTGCCAGCGCGGGGGCTAACTATGGCTACACCTTC. The rearrangement links TRBV6-6 to TRBJ1-2, with a weak D call TRBD1 (5 bases). The germline CDR1 and CDR2 sequences are MNHNY and SVGAGI (reference sequence). V gave up 8 bases and J gave up 0 bases, with 7 bases separating them. This CDR3 is 12 amino acids long.

This clone has more than one count but fewer than ten. The rearrangement uses TRBV29-1 and TRBJ1-1; D not resolved. Trimming removed 5 bases at V and 1 base at J, with 2 bases between. From germline, CDR1 is SQVTM and CDR2 ANQGSEA. This CDR3 is 10 amino acids long. The CDR3 protein is CSVQNTEAFF. The DNA for the CDR3 is TGCAGCGTTCAGAACACTGAAGCTTTCTTT.

The chain combines TRBV4-1 with TRBJ2-1; no clear D gene. CDR1 is MGHRA and CDR2 is YSYEKL in the germline V gene. This CDR3 region has 13 residues. V was shortened by 4 bases and J by 4 bases, with 8 bases between the two germline ends. CDR3 residues: CASSPTAYNEQFF. The DNA for the CDR3 is TGCGCCAGCAGCCCCACAGCTTACAATGAGCAGTTCTTC.

About this clone itself: Within the sample, other DNA sequences also encode this same CDR3. The V and J genes are TRBV10-3 and TRBJ1-1; tentatively, D is TRBD1 (6 bases). The CDR3 runs 13 residues. V was clipped by 6 bases and J by 2 bases, with 10 bases between them. Germline V lookup: CDR1 ENHRY, CDR2 SYGVKD. CDR3 bases: TGTGCCATCAGCCGGGACACCAACACTGAAGCTTTCTTT. Its translation is CAISRDTNTEAFF.

The chain is built from TRBV25-1 and TRBJ2-7; D may be TRBD1 (6 bases). The V end lost 2 bases, the J end lost 3 bases, and 17 bases lay between the germline ends. The CDR3 has 16 residues. The germline gives CDR1 MGHDK, CDR2 SYGVNS. The CDR3 nucleotides are TGTGCCAGCAGTGAAAACCGGGACATACTACGCTACGAGCAGTACTTC. This gives the protein CASSENRDILRYEQYF.

This clone appeared a few times. V gene TRBV14 combines with J gene TRBJ1-2; 7 bases line up with TRBD1. The CDR3 sequence is 14 residues long. Losses at the gene ends were 4 bases for V and 7 bases for J; bases not matched to a gene: 9. Germline-derived CDR1 and CDR2 are SGHDN and FVKESK. In nucleotides, the CDR3 is TGTGCCAGCAGCCCTAGACAGGGTGTAGGTGGCTACACCTTC. Amino acid sequence: CASSPRQGVGGYTF.

The chain carries TRBV2 and TRBJ2-3, with TRBD2 matching 12 bases. Germline V gene data show CDR1 as SNHLY and CDR2 as FYNNEI. This CDR3 is 16 amino acids long. V trimming: 6 bases; J trimming: 4 bases; junction bases outside the gene matches: 8. CDR3 amino acids: CASSPTSGRIPDTQYF. The CDR3, as DNA: TGTGCCAGCAGCCCTACTAGCGGGAGGATACCAGATACGCAGTATTTT. Complete variable domain (other parts from reference TRBV2 and TRBJ2-3): EPEVTQTPSHQVTQMGQEVILRCVPISNHLYFYWYRQILGQKVEFLVSFYNNEISEKSEIFDDQFSVERPDGSNFTLKIRSTKLEDSAMYFCASSPTSGRIPDTQYFGPGTRLTVL.